Reported below is one T cell receptor (beta chain). Its antigen is unidentified. These data belong to a study of siplizumab effects on memory and regulatory T cells. General study results and limits: The suppressive capacity of proliferating Tregs from siplizumab cultures remained unconfirmed. Siplizumab produced a significant drop in alloreactive sequences attributable to unstimulated CD4+ memory cells. Naive T cells looked more diverse than memory cells and looked like major alloresponse contributors.

Each sample yielded roughly 9.3 x 10^4 assayed TCR templates. Clones were read by immunoSEQ multiplex PCR, and TCRdb kept only the in-frame ones, dropping some. The sample consists of about 120,000 clones, 93% of them appearing once. The source material was non-Treg CD4+ T cells sorted from blood. This receptor was taken from a human donor in good health.

CDR3 amino acids: CASSSYRDRSYEQYF. The CDR3 bases are TGTGCCAGCAGCTCGTACCGGGACAGATCCTACGAGCAGTACTTC. The chain is built from TRBV11-2 and TRBJ2-7; 7 nucleotides line up with TRBD1. There are 15 residues in the CDR3. The germline V gene encodes CDR1 SGHAT and CDR2 FQNNGV. V trimming: 4 bases; J trimming: 1 base; junction bases outside the gene matches: 7.